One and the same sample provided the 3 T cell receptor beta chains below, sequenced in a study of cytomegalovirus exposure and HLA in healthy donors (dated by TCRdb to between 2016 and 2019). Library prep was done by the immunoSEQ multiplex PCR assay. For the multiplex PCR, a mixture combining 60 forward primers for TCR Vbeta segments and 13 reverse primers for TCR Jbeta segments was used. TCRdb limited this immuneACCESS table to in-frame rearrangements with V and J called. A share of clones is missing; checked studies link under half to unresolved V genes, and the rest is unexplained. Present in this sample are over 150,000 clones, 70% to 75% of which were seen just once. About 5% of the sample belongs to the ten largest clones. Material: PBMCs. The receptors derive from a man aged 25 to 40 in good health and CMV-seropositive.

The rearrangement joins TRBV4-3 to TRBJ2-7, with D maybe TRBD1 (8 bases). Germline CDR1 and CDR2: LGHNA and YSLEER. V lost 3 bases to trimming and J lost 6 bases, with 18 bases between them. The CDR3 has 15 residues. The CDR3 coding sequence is TGCGCCAGCAGCCAGGAAAGGACAGGGAGGGCCGAGCAGTACTTC. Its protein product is CASSQERTGRAEQYF.

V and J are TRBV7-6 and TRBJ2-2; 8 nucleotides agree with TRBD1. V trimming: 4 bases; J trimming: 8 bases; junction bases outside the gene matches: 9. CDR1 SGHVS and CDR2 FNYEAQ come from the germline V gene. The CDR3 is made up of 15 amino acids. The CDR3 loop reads CASSSKDRAFGELFF. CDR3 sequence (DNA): TGTGCCAGCAGCTCCAAGGACAGGGCGTTTGGGGAGCTGTTTTTT.

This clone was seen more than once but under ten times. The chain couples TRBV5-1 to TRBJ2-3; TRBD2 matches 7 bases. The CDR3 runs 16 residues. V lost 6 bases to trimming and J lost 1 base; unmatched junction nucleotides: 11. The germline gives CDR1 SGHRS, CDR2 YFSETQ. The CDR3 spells CASTRLGGVRTDTQYF. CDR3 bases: TGCGCCAGCACCCGATTGGGGGGGGTCCGCACAGATACGCAGTATTTT.